The 25 T cell receptor beta chains presented below share a single source sample, sequenced in a study of cytomegalovirus exposure and HLA in healthy donors. The PCR made use of 60 Vbeta and 13 Jbeta primers. Assay used: immunoSEQ multiplex PCR; TCRdb lists only in-frame clones, some missing. The sample data list about 67,000 clones. The material sequenced was PBMCs. All receptors derive from a boy between 10 and 17 years old in good health and CMV-seronegative.

The chain is built from TRBV30 and TRBJ2-7; D is perhaps TRBD1 (5 bases). CDR3 length equals 12 residues. V lost 0 bases to trimming and J lost 3 bases, with 6 bases between them. CDR1 is GTSNPN, CDR2 SVGIG, per germline (reference sequence). CDR3 in amino acids: CAWSVRDYEQYF. For the CDR3, the DNA is TGTGCCTGGAGTGTCAGGGACTACGAGCAGTACTTC.

As DNA, the CDR3 is TGTGCCAGCAGCCCTAGGCCCGGACAAGAGACCCAGTACTTC. Translating it yields CASSPRPGQETQYF. The chain joins TRBV7-2 to TRBJ2-5; D gene unclear. V lost 5 bases and J 2 bases, leaving 12 bases between the germline ends. CDR1 is SGHTA, CDR2 FQGNSA, per germline. The CDR3 has 14 residues.

To note about this clone: The junction does not match germline at one end; this may be a read error. The J gene is TRBJ2-2, the V gene TRBV2, with 8 bases matching TRBD2. Germline V lookup: CDR1 SNHLY, CDR2 FYNNEI. This CDR3 contains 13 residues. DNA for the CDR3: TGTGCCTCACGGACTAGCAACACCGGGGAGCTGCTTTTT. Translating it yields CASRTSNTGELLF.

The gene calls are TRBV10-3 and TRBJ1-2, with TRBD1 identical over 8 bases. Germline trimming cut 8 bases from V and 2 bases from J; bases unmatched to any gene: 7. The CDR3 totals 14 residues. Per germline, CDR1 ENHRY and CDR2 SYGVKD. Here the CDR3 DNA reads TGTGCCATCGACCAGGGGGCAGGGAACTATGGCTACACCTTC. This codes for CAIDQGAGNYGYTF.

Remarks on this clone: The missing conserved phenylalanine or tryptophan at the end of this CDR3 makes a read error likely. This chain joins TRBV4-3 and TRBJ2-7; D ambiguous. Per germline, CDR1 LGHNA and CDR2 YSLEER. The CDR3 extends over 15 amino acids. CDR3 nucleotides: TGCGCCAGCAGCCAAGAGGTACGGAGCGCCTACCAGCAGTACATC. This encodes CASSQEVRSAYQQYI.

The rearrangement uses TRBV5-4 and TRBJ1-2, with 8 bases identical to TRBD1. This CDR3 contains 16 residues. V dropped 3 bases and J dropped 6; count of bases not matched to a gene: 13. Germline V lookup: CDR1 SGHNT, CDR2 YYREEE (reference sequence). CDR3 in DNA: TGTGCCAGCAGCTCCGGACAGGGATTAAGGGTAGATGGCTACACCTTC. It is translated as CASSSGQGLRVDGYTF.

The chain has TRBV25-1 and TRBJ2-5, with D tentatively TRBD1 (5 bases). V was trimmed by 10 bases and J by 3 bases, leaving 15 bases between them. CDR3 length equals 13 residues. Germline CDR1 reads MGHDK; CDR2 reads SYGVNS. The CDR3 protein is CAIVLDNEETQYF. CDR3 DNA sequence: TGTGCCATCGTACTGGACAACGAAGAGACCCAGTACTTC.

V is TRBV19 and J is TRBJ1-5; possible D gene TRBD1, 6 bases. V dropped 7 bases and J dropped 8 bases, with 18 bases sitting between them. The CDR3 is made up of 14 amino acids. Germline V gene lookup returns CDR1 LNHDA and CDR2 SQIVND (reference sequence). CDR3 loop: CASTSTGPEEPQHF. CDR3 in DNA: TGTGCCAGTACTTCTACAGGGCCGGAGGAGCCCCAGCATTTT. Looking up the rest from reference TRBV19 and TRBJ1-5 gives the full variable domain: DGGITQSPKYLFRKEGQNVTLSCEQNLNHDAMYWYRQDPGQGLRLIYYSQIVNDFQKGDIAEGYSVSREKKESFPLTVTSAQKNPTAFYLCASTSTGPEEPQHFGDGTRLSIL.

The rearrangement uses TRBV27 and TRBJ1-5; 7 positions agree with TRBD1. Germline trimming cut 5 bases from V and 6 bases from J; bases unmatched to any gene: 7. Germline CDR1 MNHEY, CDR2 SMNVEV (reference sequence). The CDR3 is 14 amino acids. CDR3: CASSPGSGGQPQHF. CDR3 sequence (DNA): TGTGCCAGCAGTCCCGGATCAGGGGGTCAGCCCCAGCATTTT.

The gene calls are TRBV4-2 and TRBJ2-7; unclear D gene. The CDR3 is 13 residues long. Looked up from germline, CDR1 is LGHNA and CDR2 is YNFKEQ. V dropped 0 bases and J dropped 3 bases, with 6 bases sitting between them. CDR3 sequence (DNA): TGTGCCAGCAGCCAAGATGTACACTACGAGCAGTACTTC. Protein sequence: CASSQDVHYEQYF.

The J gene is TRBJ2-1, the V gene TRBV9; TRBD2 aligns across 9 bases. J gave up 7 bases and V 3 bases, and 5 bases lay outside the gene matches. Per the germline V gene, CDR1 is SGDLS and CDR2 is YYNGEE. The CDR3 has 14 residues. The CDR3 DNA sequence: TGTGCCAGCAGCGACGGGACTAGCTGGAATGAGCAGTTCTTC. Protein product: CASSDGTSWNEQFF.

J is TRBJ2-3 and V is TRBV15, with 7 bases fitting TRBD1. With 1 base clipped from V and 0 bases from J, the junction kept 7 bases outside the gene matches. From germline, CDR1 is LNHNV and CDR2 YYDKDF (reference sequence). The CDR3 runs to 17 residues. CDR3 nucleotide sequence: TGTGCCACCAGCAGAGGGGCGACAGGGTCTAGCACAGATACGCAGTATTTT. This encodes CATSRGATGSSTDTQYF. Full variable domain (remainder filled in from reference TRBV15 and TRBJ2-3): DAMVIQNPRYQVTQFGKPVTLSCSQTLNHNVMYWYQQKSSQAPKLLFHYYDKDFNNEADTPDNFQSRRPNTSFCFLDIRSPGLGDTAMYLCATSRGATGSSTDTQYFGPGTRLTVL.

This rearrangement joins TRBV10-3 to TRBJ1-1, with D unresolved. Germline loops: CDR1 ENHRY, CDR2 SYGVKD. Trimming pared 8 bases from V and 2 bases from J, leaving 15 bases between. The CDR3 loop spans 14 amino acids. The CDR3 bases are TGTGCCATCGTCCCGGGTGGGTACAACACTGAAGCTTTCTTT. It translates to CAIVPGGYNTEAFF.

The CDR3 spells CSVEAIEAFF. CDR3 sequence (DNA): TGCAGCGTTGAAGCTATTGAAGCTTTCTTT. The chain recombines TRBV29-1 with TRBJ1-1, with no clear D. This CDR3 is built from 10 residues. The germline V and J ends were trimmed by 1 base and 7 bases, with 4 bases remaining between them. Germline CDR1 reads SQVTM; CDR2 reads ANQGSEA. The full variable domain, its missing parts supplied by reference TRBV29-1 and TRBJ1-1, is SAVISQKPSRDICQRGTSLTIQCQVDSQVTMMFWYRQQPGQSLTLIATANQGSEATYESGFVIDKFPISRPNLTFSTLTVSNMSPEDSSIYLCSVEAIEAFFGQGTRLTVV.

As for this clone: Other DNA sequences within the sample encode an identical CDR3. The chain has TRBV7-3 and TRBJ1-1, with D possibly matching TRBD1 (6 bases). Per germline, CDR1 SGHTA and CDR2 FQGTGA. Trimming pared 3 bases from V and 4 bases from J, leaving 9 bases between. The CDR3 runs 13 residues. CDR3 sequence: CASSLTGGTEAFF. CDR3 nucleotides: TGTGCCAGCAGCTTGACAGGCGGCACTGAAGCTTTCTTT.

CDR3 DNA sequence: TGTGCCAGCAGGGGGACAGGGCCTAACTATGGCTACACCTTC. Its translation is CASRGTGPNYGYTF. This chain connects TRBV25-1 to TRBJ1-2, with 9 bases lining up with TRBD1. The V and J ends lost 6 bases and 0 bases, in that order; junction bases with no gene match: 2. CDR3 length: 14 residues. Germline V lookup: CDR1 MGHDK, CDR2 SYGVNS.

The J gene is TRBJ1-1, the V gene TRBV7-8; no definite D call. This CDR3 spans 14 amino acids. CDR1 and CDR2 (germline): SGHVS, FQNEAQ. V lost 2 bases, J lost 3 bases, and 10 bases lay in between. The CDR3 nucleotides are TGTGCCAGCAGCTTATATATTTCGGACACTGAAGCTTTCTTT. Amino acid sequence: CASSLYISDTEAFF.

The V call is TRBV30, the J call TRBJ1-2, with D unresolved. Germline V gene lookup returns CDR1 GTSNPN and CDR2 SVGIG (reference sequence). Trimming stripped 0 bases from V and 7 bases from J, with 12 bases between. This CDR3 spans 13 amino acids. CDR3 nucleotide sequence: TGTGCCTGGAGTGTTAATACTATGGGTGGCTACACCTTC. It yields the protein CAWSVNTMGGYTF.

The CDR3 region is CASSQDLMVTDPNYGYTF. In DNA, the CDR3 is TGTGCCAGCAGCCAAGACCTGATGGTGACAGATCCTAACTATGGCTACACCTTC. This chain connects TRBV14 to TRBJ1-2; possible D gene TRBD1, 5 bases. V lost 0 bases, J lost 0 bases, and 17 bases lay in between. The CDR3 loop spans 18 amino acids. Germline V gene lookup returns CDR1 SGHDN and CDR2 FVKESK.

The rearrangement uses TRBV7-2 and TRBJ1-5; maybe TRBD1 (5 bases). From germline, CDR1 is SGHTA and CDR2 FQGNSA. The CDR3 has 13 amino acids. With 6 bases removed from V and 4 bases from J, the gap between germline ends came to 10 bases. The CDR3 is CASRRTWNQPQHF. In nucleotides, the CDR3 is TGTGCCAGCAGACGGACATGGAATCAGCCCCAGCATTTT.

The chain recombines TRBV11-3 with TRBJ2-2; TRBD1 matches at 7 bases. V gave up 5 bases and J gave up 3 bases; unmatched junction bases: 3. The CDR3 contains 14 residues. Per the germline V gene, CDR1 is SGHNT and CDR2 is YENEEA. CDR3 in amino acids: CASSPTGDTGELFF. The CDR3 DNA follows: TGTGCCAGCAGCCCCACAGGGGACACCGGGGAGCTGTTTTTT.

V is TRBV19 and J is TRBJ1-1; 7 bases align to TRBD1. V gave up 11 bases and J gave up 5 bases; unmatched junction bases: 11. The CDR3 totals 13 residues. Germline V CDR1 and CDR2: LNHDA, SQIVND (reference sequence). CDR3 sequence (DNA): TGTGCCTCTCACCCGACAGGGAGGACTGAAGCTTTCTTT. Its translation: CASHPTGRTEAFF.

The genes are TRBV27 and TRBJ2-7, with D maybe TRBD1 (6 bases). The V gene lost 2 bases and the J gene lost 4 bases, with 27 bases spanning the gap. This CDR3 region has 19 residues. The V gene's germline CDR1 is MNHEY and CDR2 SMNVEV (reference sequence). This CDR3 reads CASSLGAGDTYPLSYEQYF. The CDR3 nucleotides read TGTGCCAGCAGTTTAGGAGCCGGGGACACCTACCCTCTCAGTTACGAGCAGTACTTC.

The chain couples TRBV6-1 to TRBJ2-3; 7 bases line up with TRBD1. This CDR3 is 15 amino acids long. V dropped 5 bases and J dropped 1; count of bases not matched to a gene: 6. Germline V gives CDR1 MNHNS, CDR2 SASEGT. In DNA form, the CDR3 reads TGTGCCAGCAGTTCCCACGGGACAGGCACAGATACGCAGTATTTT. Translation: CASSSHGTGTDTQYF.

This chain uses TRBV7-2 with TRBJ1-6, with 8 bases matching TRBD1. With 5 bases clipped from V and 0 bases from J, the junction kept 12 bases outside the gene matches. The CDR3 sequence is 19 residues long. The germline V gene encodes CDR1 SGHTA and CDR2 FQGNSA. The CDR3 bases are TGTGCCAGCAGCACTAAAGGACAGGGACGGAGCTCCTATAATTCACCCCTCCACTTT. Its translation: CASSTKGQGRSSYNSPLHF.